This is a list of T cell receptor beta chains from one sample in a study of cytomegalovirus exposure and HLA in healthy donors. Data came from immunoSEQ multiplex PCR; TCRdb stores just in-frame clones and leaves some out. The repertoire holds about 110,000 clones, with roughly four fifths as singletons. Input material: PBMCs. These receptors were collected from a man in his sixties in good health and CMV-seronegative. Each CDR3 is given with its conserved first and last residue. Each record gives: V gene, clone size, D gene, J gene, CDR3 protein, CDR3 DNA. The D gene is left open where the match is weak. Some rows have no size entry. The others give once, few or many, or a class for an expanded clone.

TRBV7-3	-	-	TRBJ2-2	CASSSGSGELFF	TGTGCCAGCAGCTCCGGTTCCGGGGAGCTGTTTTTT
TRBV9	few	TRBD1	TRBJ2-2	CASRDRRNTGELFF	TGTGCCAGCAGGGACAGGCGGAACACCGGGGAGCTGTTTTTT
TRBV6-4	-	-	TRBJ1-5	CASSAEASQPQHF	TGTGCCAGCAGTGCAGAGGCGAGTCAGCCCCAGCATTTT
TRBV7-6	-	-	TRBJ1-4	CASSLARGIGDEKLFF	TGTGCCAGCAGCTTAGCGCGAGGGATTGGGGATGAAAAACTGTTTTTT
TRBV29-1	few	TRBD1	TRBJ2-7	CSVEGRQGTGQYF	TGCAGCGTTGAGGGGCGACAGGGAACGGGGCAGTACTTC
TRBV6-8	-	-	TRBJ2-3	CASSSDRITDTQYF	TGTGCCAGCAGTTCGGACAGAATCACAGATACGCAGTATTTT
TRBV30	few	TRBD1	TRBJ1-5	CAWSVAGQGNQPQHF	TGTGCCTGGAGTGTAGCGGGACAGGGGAACCAGCCCCAGCATTTT
TRBV28	-	TRBD1	TRBJ1-5	CASSSLTGWHF	TGTGCCAGCAGTTCCCTGACAGGGTGGCATTTT
TRBV5-8	-	-	TRBJ1-1	CASNPRHDTEAFF	TGTGCCAGCAACCCGAGGCACGACACTGAAGCTTTCTTT
TRBV5-1	-	TRBD2	TRBJ2-5	CASSLVTLSRGLAGGQETQYF	TGCGCCAGCAGCTTGGTCACCTTGAGCAGGGGACTAGCGGGGGGCCAAGAGACCCAGTACTTC
TRBV11-2	-	TRBD2	TRBJ2-3	CASSLNVAGSTDTQYF	TGTGCCAGCAGCTTAAATGTAGCGGGGAGCACAGATACGCAGTATTTT
TRBV7-2	-	-	TRBJ2-5	CASSMAAGQETQYF	TGTGCCAGCAGCATGGCCGCGGGACAAGAGACCCAGTACTTC
TRBV5-4	-	TRBD2	TRBJ2-3	CASSFFARGVTTDTQYF	TGTGCCAGCAGCTTCTTCGCTCGGGGGGTGACGACAGATACGCAGTATTTT
TRBV7-8	-	-	TRBJ1-4	CASSSLTSGREKLFF	TGTGCCAGCAGCTCACTCACTAGCGGCAGGGAAAAACTGTTTTTT
TRBV7-6	-	TRBD1	TRBJ1-1	CASSLYPAGTERLNTEAFF	TGTGCCAGCAGCTTATACCCCGCCGGGACAGAGAGACTGAACACTGAAGCTTTCTTT
TRBV7-6	-	TRBD2	TRBJ2-5	CASSSGTRGGETQYF	TGTGCCAGCAGCTCCGGGACTAGAGGAGGGGAGACCCAGTACTTC
TRBV5-1	-	TRBD1	TRBJ2-4	CASSLGDRKNIQYF	TGCGCCAGCAGCTTGGGGGACAGGAAAAACATTCAGTACTTC
TRBV4-1	once	TRBD1	TRBJ1-5	CASSPRGVGQGDQPQHF	TGCGCCAGCAGCCCCCGGGGGGTAGGACAGGGGGATCAGCCCCAGCATTTT
TRBV6-1	once	-	TRBJ2-2	CASSEAAGFDTGELFF	TGTGCCAGCAGTGAAGCGGCAGGGTTCGACACCGGGGAGCTGTTTTTT
TRBV25-1	-	TRBD2	TRBJ2-5	CASSEYIPGLAGEETQYF	TGTGCCAGCAGTGAATATATCCCGGGACTAGCGGGAGAAGAGACCCAGTACTTC
TRBV4-1	once	TRBD1	TRBJ1-1	CASSHGGVRGRDTEAFF	TGCGCCAGCAGTCACGGAGGTGTCAGGGGGCGGGACACTGAAGCTTTCTTT
TRBV4-1	-	-	TRBJ1-1	CASSQDPGGTALEAFF	TGCGCCAGCAGCCAAGATCCGGGGGGAACAGCACTAGAAGCTTTCTTT
TRBV14	-	-	TRBJ2-1	CASSRTIRGEQFF	TGTGCCAGCAGCCGGACAATAAGAGGTGAGCAGTTCTTC
TRBV7-2	-	-	TRBJ1-3	CASSPGRQRSSGNTIYF	TGTGCCAGCAGCCCGGGCCGACAGCGAAGCTCTGGAAACACCATATATTTT
TRBV25-1	-	-	TRBJ1-1	CASSEGPRLNTEAFF	TGTGCCAGCAGTGAAGGGCCCCGTTTGAACACTGAAGCTTTCTTT
TRBV11-2	-	-	TRBJ1-1	CASSLARAGGTEAFF	TGTGCCAGCAGCTTAGCACGGGCGGGAGGCACTGAAGCTTTCTTT
TRBV7-2	-	-	TRBJ1-4	CASSLGGGTNEKLFF	TGTGCCAGCAGCTTAGGAGGGGGAACTAATGAAAAACTGTTTTTT
TRBV6-6	-	-	TRBJ1-4	CASSYSGSAEKLFF	TGTGCCAGCAGTTACTCCGGGTCCGCTGAAAAACTGTTTTTT
TRBV7-2	-	-	TRBJ1-1	CASSFYSDSEAFF	TGTGCCAGCAGCTTTTATTCGGACAGTGAAGCTTTCTTT
TRBV18	-	-	TRBJ1-2	CASSPNLQYGTYGYTF	TGTGCCAGCTCACCAAACCTACAGTATGGAACCTATGGCTACACCTTC
TRBV7-8	-	TRBD2	TRBJ2-1	CASSLGAAGDSSYNEQFF	TGTGCCAGCAGCTTAGGCGCCGCGGGGGATAGCTCCTACAATGAGCAGTTCTTC
TRBV5-1	-	TRBD2	TRBJ2-5	CASSGPTSGGAGETQYF	TGCGCCAGCAGCGGTCCGACTAGCGGGGGGGCTGGGGAGACCCAGTACTTC
TRBV4-2	-	-	TRBJ2-1	CASSQMGGGPVSISYNEQFF	TGTGCCAGCAGCCAGATGGGGGGGGGCCCTGTTTCTATCTCCTACAATGAGCAGTTCTTC
TRBV5-1	-	-	TRBJ2-5	CASSLVTAQETQYF	TGCGCCAGCAGCTTGGTAACAGCCCAAGAGACCCAGTACTTC
TRBV5-1	-	-	TRBJ2-7	CASSIMGGANEQYF	TGCGCCAGCAGCATCATGGGGGGAGCAAACGAGCAGTACTTC
TRBV5-8	-	TRBD1	TRBJ1-5	CASSLLGTGSLQHF	TGTGCCAGCAGCTTGCTAGGGACAGGGTCCCTCCAGCATTTT
TRBV18	-	-	TRBJ2-3	CASSQGAVGGTDTQYF	TGTGCCAGCTCACAGGGAGCGGTGGGCGGCACAGATACGCAGTATTTT
TRBV21-1	-	-	TRBJ2-5	CASSPGWGVEGETQYF	TGTGCCAGCAGCCCTGGGTGGGGGGTTGAGGGGGAGACCCAGTACTTC
TRBV13	-	-	TRBJ1-2	CASSLRQVHGYTF	TGTGCCAGCAGCTTAAGGCAGGTTCATGGCTACACCTTC
TRBV7-9	few	-	TRBJ1-5	CASSWGDQPQHF	TGTGCCAGCAGCTGGGGGGATCAGCCCCAGCATTTT
TRBV9	-	-	TRBJ2-2	CASSASNTGELFF	TGTGCCAGCAGCGCCAGTAACACCGGGGAGCTGTTTTTT
TRBV19	-	-	TRBJ2-2	CASSIGAGSNTGELFF	TGTGCCAGTAGTATAGGGGCGGGTTCGAACACCGGGGAGCTGTTTTTT
TRBV5-1	once	-	TRBJ1-3	CASRLDTSSGNTIYF	TGCGCCAGCAGACTGGACACTTCCTCTGGAAACACCATATATTTT
TRBV4-1	-	TRBD2	TRBJ2-3	CASSRRLSAGGTDTQYF	TGCGCCAGCAGCCGCCGACTCAGCGCGGGGGGCACAGATACGCAGTATTTT
TRBV5-1	-	-	TRBJ2-1	CASRQNTGGSGEQFF	TGCGCCAGCCGCCAAAACACGGGGGGCTCGGGTGAGCAGTTCTTC
TRBV7-3	-	-	TRBJ1-1	CASSGGARATEAFF	TGTGCCAGCAGCGGAGGGGCGCGGGCCACTGAAGCTTTCTTT
TRBV7-2	-	-	TRBJ2-5	CASSSAGRRETQYF	TGTGCCAGCAGCTCCGCGGGGAGGCGAGAGACCCAGTACTTC
TRBV29-1	-	-	TRBJ1-1	CSVEDQGNTEAFF	TGCAGCGTTGAAGATCAGGGGAACACTGAAGCTTTCTTT
TRBV7-9	-	-	TRBJ1-6	CASSFAGDNSPLHF	TGTGCCAGCAGCTTCGCAGGGGATAATTCACCCCTCCACTTT
TRBV10-3	few	TRBD1	TRBJ1-4	CAIRGQGAGGTNEKLFF	TGTGCCATCAGGGGACAGGGAGCCGGGGGGACTAATGAAAAACTGTTTTTT
TRBV2	-	TRBD2	TRBJ2-1	CASSEPIAGGRDEQFF	TGTGCCAGCAGTGAACCTATAGCGGGGGGCCGTGATGAGCAGTTCTTC
TRBV20-1	-	-	TRBJ2-7	CSATREYEQYF	TGCAGTGCTACGCGAGAATACGAGCAGTACTTC
TRBV10-3	once	TRBD1	TRBJ1-3	CAIRGQGVGNTIYF	TGTGCCATCAGAGGACAGGGGGTTGGAAACACCATATACTTT
TRBV2	-	-	TRBJ1-3	CASSRGGAGNTIYF	TGTGCCAGCTCAAGGGGTGGAGCTGGAAACACCATATATTTT
TRBV25-1	once	TRBD1	TRBJ1-4	CASRHTGTGEKLFF	TGTGCCAGCAGACATACCGGGACAGGAGAAAAACTGTTTTTT